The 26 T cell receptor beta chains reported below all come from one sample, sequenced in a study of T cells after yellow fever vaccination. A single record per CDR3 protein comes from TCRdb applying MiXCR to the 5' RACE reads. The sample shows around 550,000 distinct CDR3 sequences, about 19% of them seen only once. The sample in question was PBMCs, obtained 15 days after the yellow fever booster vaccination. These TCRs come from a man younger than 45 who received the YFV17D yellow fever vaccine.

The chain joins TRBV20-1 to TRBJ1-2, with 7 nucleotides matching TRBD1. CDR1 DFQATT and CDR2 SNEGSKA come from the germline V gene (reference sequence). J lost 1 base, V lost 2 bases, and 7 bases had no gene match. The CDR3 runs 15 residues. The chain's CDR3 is CSARKPGQSNYGYTF. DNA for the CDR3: TGCAGTGCTAGAAAGCCGGGACAGAGTAACTATGGCTACACCTTC.

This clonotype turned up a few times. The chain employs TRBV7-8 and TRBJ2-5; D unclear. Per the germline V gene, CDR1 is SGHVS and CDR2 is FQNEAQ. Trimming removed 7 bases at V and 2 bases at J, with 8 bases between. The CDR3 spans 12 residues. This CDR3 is CASTSRQETQYF. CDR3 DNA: TGTGCCAGCACCTCCCGGCAAGAGACCCAGTACTTC.

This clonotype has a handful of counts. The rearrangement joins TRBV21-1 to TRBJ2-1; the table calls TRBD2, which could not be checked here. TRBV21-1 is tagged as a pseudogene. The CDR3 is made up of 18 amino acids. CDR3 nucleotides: TGTGCCAGCAGCAAACCGGGGGGCGGAACTAGCGGGCCCGATGAGCAGTTCTTC. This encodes CASSKPGGGTSGPDEQFF.

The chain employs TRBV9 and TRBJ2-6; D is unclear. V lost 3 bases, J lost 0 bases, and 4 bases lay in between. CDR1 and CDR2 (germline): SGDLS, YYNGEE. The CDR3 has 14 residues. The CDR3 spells CASSAYSGANVLTF. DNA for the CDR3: TGTGCCAGCAGCGCCTACTCTGGGGCCAACGTCCTGACTTTC.

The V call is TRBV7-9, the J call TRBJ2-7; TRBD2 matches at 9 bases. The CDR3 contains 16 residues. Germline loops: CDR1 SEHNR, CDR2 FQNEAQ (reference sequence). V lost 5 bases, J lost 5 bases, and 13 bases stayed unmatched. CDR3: CASSRYGREGLHEQYF. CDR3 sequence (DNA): TGTGCCAGCAGCAGATACGGGCGGGAGGGCCTACACGAGCAGTACTTC.

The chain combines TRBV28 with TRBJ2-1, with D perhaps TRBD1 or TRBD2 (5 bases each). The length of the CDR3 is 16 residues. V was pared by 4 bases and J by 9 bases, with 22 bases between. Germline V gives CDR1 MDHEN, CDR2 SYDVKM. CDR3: CASSSTPPTGTGEQFF. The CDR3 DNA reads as TGTGCCAGCAGTTCCACACCTCCGACTGGGACGGGTGAGCAGTTCTTC.

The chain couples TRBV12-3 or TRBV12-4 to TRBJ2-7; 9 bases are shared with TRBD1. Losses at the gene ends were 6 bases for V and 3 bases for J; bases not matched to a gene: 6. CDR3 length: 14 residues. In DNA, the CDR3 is TGTGCCAGCAGACCGACAGGGGGAGGCTACGAGCAGTACTTC. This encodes CASRPTGGGYEQYF.

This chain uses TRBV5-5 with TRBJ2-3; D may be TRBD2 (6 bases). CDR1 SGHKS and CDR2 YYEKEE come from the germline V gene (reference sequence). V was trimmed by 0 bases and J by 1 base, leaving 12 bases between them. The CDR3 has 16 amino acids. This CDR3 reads CASSLVAGRGTDTQYF. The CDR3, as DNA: TGTGCCAGCAGCTTGGTGGCGGGAAGGGGCACAGATACGCAGTATTTT. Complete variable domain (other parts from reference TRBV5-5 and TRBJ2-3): DAGVTQSPTHLIKTRGQQVTLRCSPISGHKSVSWYQQVLGQGPQFIFQYYEKEERGRGNFPDRFSARQFPNYSSELNVNALLLGDSALYLCASSLVAGRGTDTQYFGPGTRLTVL.

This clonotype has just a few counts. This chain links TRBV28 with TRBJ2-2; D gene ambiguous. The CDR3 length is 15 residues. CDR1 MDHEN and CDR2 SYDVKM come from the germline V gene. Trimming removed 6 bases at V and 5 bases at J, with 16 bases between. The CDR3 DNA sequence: TGTGCCAGCAGCCCTACTGACACCTCTACCGGGGAGCTGTTTTTT. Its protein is CASSPTDTSTGELFF.

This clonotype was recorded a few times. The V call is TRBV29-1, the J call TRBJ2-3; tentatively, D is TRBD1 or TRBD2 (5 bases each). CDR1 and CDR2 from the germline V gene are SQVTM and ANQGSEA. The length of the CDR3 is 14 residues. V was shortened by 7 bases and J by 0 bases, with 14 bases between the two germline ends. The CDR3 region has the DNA TGCAGCGCTTTTCACAGGACTAGCACAGATACGCAGTATTTT. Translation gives CSAFHRTSTDTQYF.

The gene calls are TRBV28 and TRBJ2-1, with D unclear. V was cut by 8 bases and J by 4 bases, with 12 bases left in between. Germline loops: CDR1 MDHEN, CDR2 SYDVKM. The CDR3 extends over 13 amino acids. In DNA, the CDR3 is TGTGCCAGCGATCGTGGTTTTTACAATGAGCAGTTCTTC. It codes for CASDRGFYNEQFF.

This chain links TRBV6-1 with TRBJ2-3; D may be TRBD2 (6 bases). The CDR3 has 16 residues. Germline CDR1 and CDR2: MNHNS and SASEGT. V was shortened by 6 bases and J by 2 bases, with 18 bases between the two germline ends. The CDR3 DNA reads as TGTGCCAGCAGCCTCACCGATAGCGGAGTCACAGATACGCAGTATTTT. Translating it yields CASSLTDSGVTDTQYF.

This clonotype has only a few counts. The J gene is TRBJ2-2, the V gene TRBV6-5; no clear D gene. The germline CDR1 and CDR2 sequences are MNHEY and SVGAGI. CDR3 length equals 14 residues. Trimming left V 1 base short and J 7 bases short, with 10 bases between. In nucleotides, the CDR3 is TGTGCCAGCAGTTACTACTTTTCCAGCGGGGAGCTGTTTTTT. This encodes CASSYYFSSGELFF.

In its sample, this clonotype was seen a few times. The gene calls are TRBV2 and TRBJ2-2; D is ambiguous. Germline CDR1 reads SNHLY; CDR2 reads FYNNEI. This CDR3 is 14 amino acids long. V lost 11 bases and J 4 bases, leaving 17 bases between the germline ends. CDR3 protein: CASQSLVSTGELFF. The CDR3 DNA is TGTGCCTCCCAATCGCTAGTCAGCACCGGGGAGCTGTTTTTT.

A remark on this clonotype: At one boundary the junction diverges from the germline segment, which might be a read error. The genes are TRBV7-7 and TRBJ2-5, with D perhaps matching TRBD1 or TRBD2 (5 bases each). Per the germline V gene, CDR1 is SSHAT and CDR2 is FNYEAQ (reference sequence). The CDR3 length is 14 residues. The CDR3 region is CASSLEGVGGTQYF. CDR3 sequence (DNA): TGTGCTAGCAGCTTAGAAGGAGTTGGGGGGACCCAGTACTTC.

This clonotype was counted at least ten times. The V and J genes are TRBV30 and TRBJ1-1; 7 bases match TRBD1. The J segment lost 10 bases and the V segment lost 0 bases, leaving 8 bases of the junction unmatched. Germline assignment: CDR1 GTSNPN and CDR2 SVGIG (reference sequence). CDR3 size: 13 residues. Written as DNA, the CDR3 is TGTGCCTGGAGTGTAAAGGGGGCGCTTGGAGCTTTCTTT. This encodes CAWSVKGALGAFF.

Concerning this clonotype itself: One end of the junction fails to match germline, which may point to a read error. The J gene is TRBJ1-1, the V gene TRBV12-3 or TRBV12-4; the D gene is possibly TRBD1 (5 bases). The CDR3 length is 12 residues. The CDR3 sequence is CASSYQATRGYF. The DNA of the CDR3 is TGTGCCAGCAGCTACCAGGCCACTCGGGGCTATTTT.

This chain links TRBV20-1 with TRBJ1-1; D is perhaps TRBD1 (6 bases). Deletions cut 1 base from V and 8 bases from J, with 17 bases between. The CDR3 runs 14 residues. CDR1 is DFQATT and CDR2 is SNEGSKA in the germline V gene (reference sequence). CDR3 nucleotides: TGCAGTGCTAGAGGACCACTCTTACAGGGCGAAGCTTTCTTT. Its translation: CSARGPLLQGEAFF.

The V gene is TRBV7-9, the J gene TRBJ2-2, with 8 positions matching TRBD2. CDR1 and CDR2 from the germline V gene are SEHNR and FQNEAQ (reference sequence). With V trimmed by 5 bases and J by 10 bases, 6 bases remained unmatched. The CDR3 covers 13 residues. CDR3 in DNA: TGTGCCAGCAGCAGATCCGGACTAGCGGAGCTGTTTTTT. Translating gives CASSRSGLAELFF.

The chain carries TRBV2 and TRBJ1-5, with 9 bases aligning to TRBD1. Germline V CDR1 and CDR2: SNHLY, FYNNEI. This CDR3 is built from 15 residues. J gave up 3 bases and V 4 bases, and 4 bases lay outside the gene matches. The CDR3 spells CASSGDREPNQPQHF. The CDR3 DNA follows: TGTGCCAGCAGTGGGGACAGGGAACCCAATCAGCCCCAGCATTTT. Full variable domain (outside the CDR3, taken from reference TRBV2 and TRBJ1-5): EPEVTQTPSHQVTQMGQEVILRCVPISNHLYFYWYRQILGQKVEFLVSFYNNEISEKSEIFDDQFSVERPDGSNFTLKIRSTKLEDSAMYFCASSGDREPNQPQHFGDGTRLSIL.

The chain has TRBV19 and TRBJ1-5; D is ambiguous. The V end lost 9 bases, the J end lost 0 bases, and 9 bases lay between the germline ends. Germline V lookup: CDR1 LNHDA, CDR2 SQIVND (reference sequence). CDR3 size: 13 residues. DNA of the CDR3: TGTGCCAGCCGGACGGTTAGCAATCAGCCCCAGCATTTT. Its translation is CASRTVSNQPQHF.

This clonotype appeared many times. The CDR3 reads CASSPRRATDYNEQFF. As DNA, the CDR3 is TGTGCCAGCAGCCCCAGGAGGGCGACAGACTACAATGAGCAGTTCTTC. The V gene is TRBV7-8, the J gene TRBJ2-1, with D possibly TRBD2 on 6 matching bases. CDR1 and CDR2 (germline): SGHVS, FQNEAQ. V dropped 5 bases and J dropped 3 bases, with 17 bases sitting between them. The CDR3 loop spans 16 amino acids.

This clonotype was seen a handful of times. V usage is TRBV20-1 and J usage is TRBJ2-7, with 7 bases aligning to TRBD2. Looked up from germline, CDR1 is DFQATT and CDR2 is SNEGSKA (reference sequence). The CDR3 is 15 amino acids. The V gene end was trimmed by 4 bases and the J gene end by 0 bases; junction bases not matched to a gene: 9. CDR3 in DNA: TGCAGTGCTACCAGAGTGGGGACTAACTCCTACGAGCAGTACTTC. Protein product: CSATRVGTNSYEQYF.

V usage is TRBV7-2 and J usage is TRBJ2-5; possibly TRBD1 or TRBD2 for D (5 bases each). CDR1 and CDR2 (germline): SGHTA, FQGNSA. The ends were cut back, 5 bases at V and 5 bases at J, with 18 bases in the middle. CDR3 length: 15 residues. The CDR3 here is CASSPGTAYVETQYF. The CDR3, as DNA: TGTGCCAGCAGCCCCGGGACCGCGTATGTGGAGACCCAGTACTTC.

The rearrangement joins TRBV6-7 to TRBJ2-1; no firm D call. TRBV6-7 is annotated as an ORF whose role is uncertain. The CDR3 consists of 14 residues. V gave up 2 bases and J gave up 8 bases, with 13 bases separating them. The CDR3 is CASSYKASWDEQFF. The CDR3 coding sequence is TGTGCCAGCAGTTACAAGGCAAGTTGGGATGAGCAGTTCTTC.

The CDR3 nucleotides read TGTGCCAGCAGCCAACTCCAGGGGTTTAGCACAGATACGCAGTATTTT. Protein sequence: CASSQLQGFSTDTQYF. The rearrangement links TRBV14 to TRBJ2-3; maybe TRBD1 (6 bases). Germline CDR1 reads SGHDN; CDR2 reads FVKESK. The V end was cut by 2 bases, the J end by 0 bases, with 12 bases between. The CDR3 has 16 amino acids.